This T cell receptor beta chain stems from a study of blood T cell repertoires in COVID-19. Study processing details: Amplification with reference gene primers provided the estimates of nucleated cell counts. Data came from immunoSEQ multiplex PCR; TCRdb stores just in-frame clones and leaves some out. That table furnishes V, J and clone size, whereas the DNA furnished D and trimming. The table shows 80,000 or so clones, with less than 90% occurring only once. Trimming took 7 bases from V and 5 from J, leaving 12 bases between them. The CDR3 contains 13 residues. Germline CDR1 is SNHLY and CDR2 is FYNNEI.

Source material: peripheral blood. This chain joins TRBV2 and TRBJ1-5; possibly TRBD1 for D (6 bases). This TCR derives from a human donor in a cohort sampled during active COVID-19. CDR3 nucleotide sequence: TGTGCCAGCAAAACAGGGTCAGATCAGCCCCAGCATTTT. Encoded protein: CASKTGSDQPQHF.